These 10 T cell receptor beta chains share one sample of origin, sequenced in a study of T-cell reconstitution after alpha-beta-depleted transplantation in children. Unique molecular identifiers tagged the TCRbeta library. TCRdb called the PCR reads again in MiXCR, with one record for every CDR3 protein. The data show hundreds of thousands of distinct CDR3 sequences, 10% to 15% seen once. The specimen was PBMCs, mostly from graft donor cells, collected 360 days after TCRalphabeta/CD19-depleted stem cell transplant. The receptors shown here come from a male patient between 10 and 17 years old who had a stem cell transplant for acute myeloid leukemia, so the T cells may come from the graft donor.

This clonotype was observed a handful of times. V is TRBV20-1 and J is TRBJ2-2, with TRBD2 as a possible D gene (5 bases). Trimming stripped 1 base from V and 2 bases from J, with 17 bases between. In germline, CDR1 is DFQATT, CDR2 SNEGSKA (reference sequence). The CDR3 contains 17 residues. The DNA of the CDR3 is TGCAGTGCTAGAGGAGCGGCGGCACATCTCAACACCGGGGAGCTGTTTTTT. This encodes CSARGAAAHLNTGELFF.

J is TRBJ2-5 and V is TRBV15, with a possible D match to TRBD2 (7 bases). V lost 1 base, J lost 4 bases, and 10 bases lay in between. Germline CDR1 is LNHNV and CDR2 is YYDKDF (reference sequence). This CDR3 is built from 14 residues. CDR3 region: CATSRAGEGETQYF. The CDR3, as DNA: TGTGCCACCAGCAGAGCAGGGGAGGGAGAGACCCAGTACTTC.

The chain is built from TRBV3-1 and TRBJ2-1, with 11 bases aligning to TRBD2. The CDR3 is made up of 18 amino acids. Trimming at V came to 3 bases and at J to 1 base, leaving 8 bases not matched to a gene. Germline-derived CDR1 and CDR2 are LGHDT and YNNKEL (reference sequence). The CDR3 loop is CASSHLTSGSWSYNEQFF. The CDR3 DNA is TGTGCCAGCAGCCATCTCACTAGCGGGAGTTGGTCCTACAATGAGCAGTTCTTC.

This sequence joins TRBV14 and TRBJ2-6, with D maybe TRBD1 (6 bases). Germline V gene data show CDR1 as SGHDN and CDR2 as FVKESK. The CDR3 runs to 18 residues. Trimming removed 0 bases at V and 0 bases at J, with 12 bases between. CDR3 sequence (DNA): TGTGCCAGCAGCCAAGATCTACGCAGGGGCTCTGGGGCCAACGTCCTGACTTTC. As protein: CASSQDLRRGSGANVLTF.

This clonotype has a count of ten or more. V and J are TRBV12-3 or TRBV12-4 and TRBJ2-7; 12 nucleotides match TRBD2. The V gene end was trimmed by 4 bases and the J gene end by 5 bases; junction bases not matched to a gene: 3. The CDR3 is made up of 14 amino acids. CDR3 residues: CASSWTSGNNEQYF. For the CDR3, the DNA is TGTGCCAGCAGTTGGACTAGCGGGAATAACGAGCAGTACTTC.

This clonotype came up a few times. The gene calls are TRBV29-1 and TRBJ1-2; 7 nucleotides align to TRBD1. The ends lost 5 bases at V and 4 bases at J; junction bases unmatched: 4. Germline V gives CDR1 SQVTM, CDR2 ANQGSEA. The CDR3 contains 12 residues. CDR3 sequence: CSVPRDSYGYTF. The CDR3 nucleotides are TGCAGCGTTCCCCGGGACAGCTATGGCTACACCTTC.

This clonotype has at least ten counts. The V call is TRBV7-3, the J call TRBJ2-3; 7 bases fit TRBD2. Germline V gives CDR1 SGHTA, CDR2 FQGTGA. Unmatched junction bases numbered 6, after V lost 5 bases and J lost 1 base. The CDR3 is 15 amino acids. The CDR3 region is CASSILGRRTDTQYF. DNA of the CDR3: TGTGCCAGCAGCATACTCGGGAGGCGCACAGATACGCAGTATTTT.

This clonotype was recorded at least ten times. V gene TRBV12-3 or TRBV12-4 combines with J gene TRBJ2-7; possibly TRBD1 for D (6 bases). The V end was cut by 2 bases, the J end by 2 bases, with 10 bases between. The CDR3 is made up of 14 amino acids. This chain's CDR3 is CASSLTGSPYEQYF. The CDR3 DNA reads as TGTGCCAGCAGTTTAACAGGGAGTCCCTACGAGCAGTACTTC.

The rearrangement joins TRBV29-1 to TRBJ1-2; 12 bases fit TRBD1. The CDR3 contains 16 residues. V lost 6 bases and J lost 2; bases outside the gene matches: 10. Germline values: CDR1 SQVTM, CDR2 ANQGSEA. The CDR3 DNA reads as TGCAGCGTCGACACACCGGGACAGGGGGCGAACTATGGCTACACCTTC. Protein sequence: CSVDTPGQGANYGYTF. The full variable domain, completed using reference TRBV29-1 and TRBJ1-2, is SAVISQKPSRDICQRGTSLTIQCQVDSQVTMMFWYRQQPGQSLTLIATANQGSEATYESGFVIDKFPISRPNLTFSTLTVSNMSPEDSSIYLCSVDTPGQGANYGYTFGSGTRLTVV.

Turning to this clonotype: Possible read error: a much larger clone is one base away. The chain is built from TRBV5-1 and TRBJ1-1, with 11 bases fitting TRBD1. Germline CDR1 reads SGHRS; CDR2 reads YFSETQ. The CDR3 has 17 residues. With V trimmed by 1 base and J by 5 bases, 10 bases remained unmatched. This CDR3 is CASSLSRTGTGGTEAFF. The DNA for the CDR3 is TGCGCCAGCAGCTTGTCACGGACCGGGACAGGGGGAACTGAAGCTTTCTTT.